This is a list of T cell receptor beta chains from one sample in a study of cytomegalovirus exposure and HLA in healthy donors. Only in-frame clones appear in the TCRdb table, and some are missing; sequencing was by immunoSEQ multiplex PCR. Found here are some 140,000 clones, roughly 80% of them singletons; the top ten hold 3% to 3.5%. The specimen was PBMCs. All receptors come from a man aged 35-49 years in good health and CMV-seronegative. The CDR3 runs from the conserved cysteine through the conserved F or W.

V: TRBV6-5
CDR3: CASSNRPGQGMEAFF

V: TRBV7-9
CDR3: CASRQGQGAEEQYF

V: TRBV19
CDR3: CASSSGMVTGELFF

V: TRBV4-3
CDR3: CASSQDLAGNTGELFF

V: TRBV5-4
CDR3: CASSPTGVGELFF

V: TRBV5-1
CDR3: CASSAGDSPYGYTF

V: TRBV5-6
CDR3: CASSLVGAAAKNIQYF

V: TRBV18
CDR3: CASSQGVYSNQPQHF

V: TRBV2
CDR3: CASSWGEDTEAFF

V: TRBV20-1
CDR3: CSWSTQETQYF

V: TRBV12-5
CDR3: CASGSLTLGELFF

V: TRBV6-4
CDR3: CASSEAEDTEAFF

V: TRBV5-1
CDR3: CASSATTGTGNRGYTF

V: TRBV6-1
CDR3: CASSGPDRVYEQYF

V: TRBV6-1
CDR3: CASSEIYGQANPSGNTIYF

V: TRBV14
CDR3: CASSQGGDRGTYEQYF

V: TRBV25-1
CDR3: CASSEFEGAYEQYF

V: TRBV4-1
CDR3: CASSQDWQTYEQYF

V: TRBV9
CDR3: CASSVRGNQPQHF

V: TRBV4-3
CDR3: CASSRQIGVGYTF

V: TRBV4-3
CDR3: CASSQDPGANTGELFF

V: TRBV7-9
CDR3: CASSLVSGNTEAFF

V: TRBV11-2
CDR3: CASSLGTAYLYGYTF

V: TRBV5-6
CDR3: CASSSPPLSSYNEQFF

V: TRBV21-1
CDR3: CASSKDSFRGLYQETQYF

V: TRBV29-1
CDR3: CSAGTGNTEAFF

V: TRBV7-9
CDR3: CASSSPGTGDEQYF

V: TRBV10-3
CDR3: CAIRGEMGQPQHF

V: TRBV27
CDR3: CASSLQPTTGTYNSPLHF

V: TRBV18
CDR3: CASSPTYGQISYGYTF

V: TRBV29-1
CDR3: CSTKTGNEEKLFF

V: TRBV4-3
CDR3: CASSQTGFTGELFF

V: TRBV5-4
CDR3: CASSSKRGAYNEQFF

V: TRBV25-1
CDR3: CASSESDSRNYGYTF

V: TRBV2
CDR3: CASSGTGGFMNTEAFF

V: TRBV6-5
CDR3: CASSHRPSTQETQYF

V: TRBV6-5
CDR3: CASSYVTADEQYF

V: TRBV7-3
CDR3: CASSLTQASPNEQFF

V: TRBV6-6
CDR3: CASRQGNEKLFF

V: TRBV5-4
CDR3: CASSASGVFQETQYF

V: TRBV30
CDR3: CAWSVGQINQPQHF

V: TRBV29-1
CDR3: CSVEEGAAYEQYF

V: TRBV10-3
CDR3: CAISETGYEQYF

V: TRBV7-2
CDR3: CASRVAGGDTYEQYF

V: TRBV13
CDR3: CASSLGNRGHTYGYTF

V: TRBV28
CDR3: CASTLPGSGVEQFF

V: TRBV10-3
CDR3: CAISDSASRGTDTQYF

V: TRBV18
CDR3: CASSPLGDGGNQPQHF

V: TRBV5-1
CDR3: CASKVLPGPNYTQYF

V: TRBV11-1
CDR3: CASSLAPTGTGQETQYF

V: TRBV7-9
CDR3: CASSLGPGGYQETQYF

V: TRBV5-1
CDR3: CASSSVPNQPQHF

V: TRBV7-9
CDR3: CSSSFGGYYGYTF

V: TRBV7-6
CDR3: CASSLKVGTGWETQYF

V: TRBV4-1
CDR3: CASSQVVTAEADTQYF

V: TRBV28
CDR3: CASSSGTGGFGGYTF

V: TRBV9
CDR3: CASSALPISSGAEQFF

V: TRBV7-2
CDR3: CASRPTAAANTDTQYF